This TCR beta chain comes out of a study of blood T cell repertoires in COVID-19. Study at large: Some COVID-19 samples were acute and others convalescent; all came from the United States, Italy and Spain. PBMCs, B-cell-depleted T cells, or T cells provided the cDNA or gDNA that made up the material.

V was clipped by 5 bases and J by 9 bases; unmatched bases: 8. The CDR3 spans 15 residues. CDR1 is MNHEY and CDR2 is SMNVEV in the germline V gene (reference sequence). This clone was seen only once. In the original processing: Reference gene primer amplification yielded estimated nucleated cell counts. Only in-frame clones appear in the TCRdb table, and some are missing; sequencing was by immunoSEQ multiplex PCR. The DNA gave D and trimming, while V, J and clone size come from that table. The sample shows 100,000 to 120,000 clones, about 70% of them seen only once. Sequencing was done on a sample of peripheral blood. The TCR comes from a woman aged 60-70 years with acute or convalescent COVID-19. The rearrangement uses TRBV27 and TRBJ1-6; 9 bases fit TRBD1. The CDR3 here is CASSPPDRGFSPLHF. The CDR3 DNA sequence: TGTGCCAGCAGTCCCCCGGACAGGGGTTTTTCACCCCTCCACTTT.